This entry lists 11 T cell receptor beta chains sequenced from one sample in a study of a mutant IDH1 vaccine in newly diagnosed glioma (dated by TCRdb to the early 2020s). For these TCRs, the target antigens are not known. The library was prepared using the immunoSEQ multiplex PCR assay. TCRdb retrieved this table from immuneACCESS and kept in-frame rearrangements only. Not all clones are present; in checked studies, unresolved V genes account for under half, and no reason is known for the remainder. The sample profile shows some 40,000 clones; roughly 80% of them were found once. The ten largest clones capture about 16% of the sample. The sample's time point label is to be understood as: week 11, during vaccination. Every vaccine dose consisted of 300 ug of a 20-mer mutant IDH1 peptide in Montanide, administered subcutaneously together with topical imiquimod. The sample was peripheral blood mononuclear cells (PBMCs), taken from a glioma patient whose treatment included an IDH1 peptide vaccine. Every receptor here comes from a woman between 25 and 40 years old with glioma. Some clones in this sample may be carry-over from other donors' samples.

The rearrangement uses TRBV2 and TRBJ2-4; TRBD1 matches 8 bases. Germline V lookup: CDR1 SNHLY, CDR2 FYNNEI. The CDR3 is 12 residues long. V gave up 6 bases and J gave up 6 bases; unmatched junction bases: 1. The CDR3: CASSGQGNIQYF. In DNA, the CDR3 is TGTGCCAGCAGCGGACAGGGAAACATTCAGTACTTC.

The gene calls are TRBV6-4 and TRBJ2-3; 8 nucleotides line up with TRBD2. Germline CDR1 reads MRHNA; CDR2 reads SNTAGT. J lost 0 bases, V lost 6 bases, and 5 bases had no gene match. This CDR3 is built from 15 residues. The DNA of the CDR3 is TGTGCCAGCAGCCCCCGGGGGGGGAGCACAGATACGCAGTATTTT. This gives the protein CASSPRGGSTDTQYF.

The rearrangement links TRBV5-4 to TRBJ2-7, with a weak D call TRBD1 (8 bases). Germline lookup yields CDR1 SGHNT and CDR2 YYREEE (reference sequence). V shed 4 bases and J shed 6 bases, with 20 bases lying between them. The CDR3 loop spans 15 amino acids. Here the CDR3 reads CASSIGQGGKPEQYF. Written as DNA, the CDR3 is TGTGCCAGCAGCATTGGACAGGGAGGGAAACCCGAGCAGTACTTC.

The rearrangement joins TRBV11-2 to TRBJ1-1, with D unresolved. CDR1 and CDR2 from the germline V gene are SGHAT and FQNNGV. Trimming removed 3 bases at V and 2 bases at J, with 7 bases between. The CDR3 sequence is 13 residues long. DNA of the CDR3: TGTGCCAGCAGCTTGGGGAAAAACACTGAAGCTTTCTTT. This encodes CASSLGKNTEAFF.

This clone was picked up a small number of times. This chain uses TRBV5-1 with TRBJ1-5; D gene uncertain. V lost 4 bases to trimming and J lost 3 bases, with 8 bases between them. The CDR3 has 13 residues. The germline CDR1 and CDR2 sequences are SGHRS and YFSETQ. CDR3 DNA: TGCGCCAGCAGCGAAGACCTCAATCAGCCCCAGCATTTT. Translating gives CASSEDLNQPQHF.

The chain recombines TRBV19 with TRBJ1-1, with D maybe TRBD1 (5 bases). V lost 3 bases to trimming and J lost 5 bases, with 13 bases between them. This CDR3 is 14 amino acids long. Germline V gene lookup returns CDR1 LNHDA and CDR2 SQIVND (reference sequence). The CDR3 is CASSIASGETEAFF. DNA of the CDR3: TGTGCCAGTAGTATTGCATCGGGGGAGACTGAAGCTTTCTTT.

The CDR3 DNA sequence: TGTGCCAGCAGCCAAGGACTAGCGGTAGAGACCCAGTACTTC. Amino acids: CASSQGLAVETQYF. This chain uses TRBV4-2 with TRBJ2-5; 9 nucleotides match TRBD2. V trimming: 1 base; J trimming: 4 bases; junction bases outside the gene matches: 1. The CDR3 runs to 14 residues. Germline-derived CDR1 and CDR2 are LGHNA and YNFKEQ.

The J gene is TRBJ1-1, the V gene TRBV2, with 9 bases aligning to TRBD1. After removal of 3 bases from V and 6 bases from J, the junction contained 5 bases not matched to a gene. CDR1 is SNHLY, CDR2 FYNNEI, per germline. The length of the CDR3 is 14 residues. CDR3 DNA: TGTGCCAGCAGTGAGGGACAGGGAGAATCTGAAGCTTTCTTT. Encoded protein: CASSEGQGESEAFF.

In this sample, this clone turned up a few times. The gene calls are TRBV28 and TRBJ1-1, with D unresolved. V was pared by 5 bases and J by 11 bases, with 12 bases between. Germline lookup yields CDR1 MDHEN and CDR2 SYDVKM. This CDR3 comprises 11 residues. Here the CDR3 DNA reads TGTGCCAGCAGTCCCCCGGACCCGGCTTTCTTT. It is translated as CASSPPDPAFF.

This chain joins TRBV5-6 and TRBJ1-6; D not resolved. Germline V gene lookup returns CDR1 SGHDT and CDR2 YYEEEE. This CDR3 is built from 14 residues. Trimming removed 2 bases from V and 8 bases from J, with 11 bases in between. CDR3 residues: CASSFGGSDSPLHF. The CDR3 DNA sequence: TGTGCCAGCAGCTTTGGAGGGTCCGATTCACCCCTCCACTTT.

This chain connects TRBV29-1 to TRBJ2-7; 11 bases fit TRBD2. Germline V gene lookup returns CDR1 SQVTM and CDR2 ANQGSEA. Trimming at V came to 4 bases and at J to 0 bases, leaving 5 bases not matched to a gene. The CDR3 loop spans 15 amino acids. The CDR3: CSVGGGTSGSYEQYF. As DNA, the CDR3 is TGCAGCGTTGGTGGGGGGACTAGCGGCTCCTACGAGCAGTACTTC.